This T cell receptor (beta chain) was observed in a study of CD8 T cells in ankylosing spondylitis. Study-wide findings and caveats: Disease-linked clones reportedly concentrated significantly in matched ankylosing spondylitis synovial fluid. Disease-associated clonotypes exhibited CD8+ identity and were relatively infrequent in peripheral blood. Among TCR beta sequences, a motif of under 10 highly homologous variants appeared characteristic of ankylosing spondylitis blood.

TCRdb called the 5' RACE reads again in MiXCR, with one record for every CDR3 protein. The table includes some 100,000 distinct CDR3 sequences, more than 8.5% detected once. The V and J ends lost 1 base and 0 bases respectively, with 13 bases between them. CDR3 length equals 17 residues. Germline loops: CDR1 SGHVS, CDR2 FNYEAQ. This clonotype occurred a few times. No antigen is known for it. The sample taken for sequencing was blood, either unsorted or a sorted T cell fraction (not recorded which). This sequence was found in a male donor with ankylosing spondylitis. The V and J genes are TRBV7-6 and TRBJ1-3, with D perhaps TRBD1 (5 bases). CDR3 sequence: CASSLVPLDNSGNTIYF. CDR3 nucleotide sequence: TGTGCCAGCAGCTTAGTTCCCCTGGACAACTCTGGAAACACCATATATTTT.